This T cell receptor beta chain was identified during a study of blood T cells in healthy people across ages. General study results and limits: A strong correlation was seen between TCR beta diversity and naive T cell percentage. Long-lived donors carried more naive CD4+ cells and greater diversity than aged donors. Roughly linear age-related decline in beta diversity appeared, significant by age about 40.

Comments on this clonotype: Its antigen is not identified. Relative to the germline gene, one junction end is altered; a read error may explain this.

The CDR3 is 13 amino acids. CDR1 SGHVS and CDR2 FNYEAQ come from the germline V gene. Then a second PCR, running roughly 7 to 12 cycles, was carried out with a sample-barcoded 5' primer and a J-beta primer mix. Each cDNA molecule was tagged by a template-switch adaptor with 12 random nucleotides. From the 5' RACE reads, TCRdb called clonotypes with MiXCR, one entry per CDR3 protein. Of 1.8 million or so distinct CDR3 sequences listed, roughly 43% were seen once; the top ten hold 20% to 25%. The sequence was obtained from a human donor in good health. The sequenced sample was blood. The chain has TRBV7-6 and TRBJ1-4, with D uncertain. The CDR3 region is CAGSLINTEKLFF. The CDR3, as DNA: TGTGCCGGCAGCTTAATAAATACGGAAAAACTGTTTTTT.